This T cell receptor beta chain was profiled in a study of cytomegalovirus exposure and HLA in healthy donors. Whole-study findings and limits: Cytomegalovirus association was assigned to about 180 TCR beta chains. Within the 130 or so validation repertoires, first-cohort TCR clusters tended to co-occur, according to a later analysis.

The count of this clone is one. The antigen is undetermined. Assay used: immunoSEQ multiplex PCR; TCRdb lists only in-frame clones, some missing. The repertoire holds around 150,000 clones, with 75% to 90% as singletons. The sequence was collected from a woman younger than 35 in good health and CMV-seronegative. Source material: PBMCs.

The CDR3 reads CASSFRRGGARNEQFF. Here the CDR3 DNA reads TGTGCCAGCAGCTTCAGGAGGGGGGGCGCGAGGAATGAGCAGTTCTTC. The gene calls are TRBV11-3 and TRBJ2-1; tentative D call: TRBD2 (7 bases). The CDR3 is made up of 16 amino acids. Germline loops: CDR1 SGHNT, CDR2 YENEEA. With 3 bases removed from V and 7 bases from J, the gap between germline ends came to 19 bases.